This TCR beta chain was captured in a study of blood T cell repertoires in COVID-19. Study details: PBMCs, B-cell-depleted T cells, or T cells provided the cDNA or gDNA that made up the material.

How the authors handled the data: By means of reference gene primer amplification, nucleated cell counts were estimated. The table came from immunoSEQ multiplex PCR; TCRdb's copy has only in-frame clones and leaves some out. From that table come the V and J calls and clone size; the DNA was used to work out D and trimming. The data show 200,000 to 250,000 clones, 70% to 85% seen once. Residents of about 25 US areas, aged about 18 to 89 years, made up the participants. Membership in each cohort depended on participant-reported clinical history. Germline loops: CDR1 SQVTM, CDR2 ANQGSEA. J was trimmed by 4 bases and V by 3 bases; bases with no gene match: 8. The length of the CDR3 is 15 residues.

The TCR sequence derives from a man between 40 and 49 years old who had recovered from COVID-19. The gene calls are TRBV29-1 and TRBJ2-1, with 8 bases that match TRBD2. Source material: PBMCs or T cells enriched from blood (not recorded which). For the CDR3, the DNA is TGCAGCGTTGACAAGGCGGGAGGCAATTACAATGAGCAGTTCTTC. This translates into CSVDKAGGNYNEQFF.